This TCR beta chain was recorded in a study of metastatic and nonmetastatic thyroid tumors. Study summary: From malignant and benign thyroid patients, repertoires in blood and in tumor or nodule tissue were compared. Points from the study as a whole: Malignant tumors reportedly showed significantly higher TCR beta diversity than benign nodules in both blood and tumor.

The germline V and J ends were trimmed by 5 bases and 6 bases, with 10 bases remaining between them. Germline CDR1 and CDR2: MNHEY and SVGEGT. The CDR3 extends over 12 amino acids. No patient had received any treatment before thyroid surgery. Authors' data handling: To classify distant metastasis in papillary thyroid cancer, a model was built from CDR3 differences across clinicopathological groups. TCRdb ran MiXCR on the PCR reads. The V and J calls were determined by TCRdb, not by the authors. Of about 93,000 clones listed, roughly 13% are singletons. This clone was seen ten or more times. Antigen: not known.

Sample: blood. The clonotype originates from a female donor with papillary thyroid cancer or a benign thyroid nodule (not recorded which). Some clones in this sample may be carry-over from other donors' samples. The chain recombines TRBV6-2 or TRBV6-3 with TRBJ1-2, with D possibly being TRBD1 (5 bases). The CDR3 is CASSPRQNGYTF. The CDR3 region has the DNA TGTGCCAGCAGTCCCAGACAGAATGGCTACACCTTC.